This entry describes one T cell receptor beta chain. The data are from a study of CD8 T cells in Susac syndrome. Germline V gene lookup returns CDR1 GTSNPN and CDR2 SVGIG (reference sequence). V lost 4 bases to trimming and J lost 4 bases; unmatched junction nucleotides: 6. The CDR3 has 14 amino acids. The RNA, about 0.5 to 1 ug, was put through reverse transcription using random hexamers. Multiplex PCR with immunoSEQ amplified the TCR beta CDR3 across 54 Vbeta and 13 Jbeta. TCRdb fed the immunoSEQ multiplex PCR reads into MiXCR, producing one record per CDR3 protein. Of more than 75,000 distinct CDR3 sequences in the sample, about 93% were seen once.

The rearrangement joins TRBV30 to TRBJ2-1; 8 bases are shared with TRBD2. This sequence was found in a human donor in good health. Sequenced: CD8+ T cells from PBMCs. CDR3 in amino acids: CAWMRAGGYNEQFF. CDR3 DNA: TGTGCCTGGATGCGGGCGGGGGGATACAATGAGCAGTTCTTC. The complete variable domain, with remaining parts taken from reference TRBV30 and TRBJ2-1, reads SQTIHQWPATLVQPVGSPLSLECTVEGTSNPNLYWYRQAAGRGLQLLFYSVGIGQISSEVPQNLSASRPQDRQFILSSKKLLLSDSGFYLCAWMRAGGYNEQFFGPGTRLTVL.